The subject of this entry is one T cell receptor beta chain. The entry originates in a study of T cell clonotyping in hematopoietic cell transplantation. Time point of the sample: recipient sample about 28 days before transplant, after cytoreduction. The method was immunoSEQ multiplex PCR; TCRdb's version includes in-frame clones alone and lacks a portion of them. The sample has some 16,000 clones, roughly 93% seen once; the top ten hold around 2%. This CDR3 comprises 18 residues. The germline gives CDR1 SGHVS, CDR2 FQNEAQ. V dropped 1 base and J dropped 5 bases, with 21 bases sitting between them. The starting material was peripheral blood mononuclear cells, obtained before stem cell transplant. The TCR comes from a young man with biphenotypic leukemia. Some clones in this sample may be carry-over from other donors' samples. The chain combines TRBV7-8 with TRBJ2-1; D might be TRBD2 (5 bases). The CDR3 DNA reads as TGTGCCAGCAGCTTAGTATGGCGGGTCCGGCTCGTTCACAATGAGCAGTTCTTC. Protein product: CASSLVWRVRLVHNEQFF.